Presented here are 22 T cell receptor beta chains from one specimen sequenced in a study of B cell selection in AIRE deficiency. Sequencing was performed with immunoSEQ multiplex PCR; in TCRdb, only in-frame clones are kept and a portion is missing. The sample contains more than 12,000 clones, about 93% of which appear only once. Regulatory T cells were sorted as CD4+CD25hiCD127low/negative cells. Material: Tregs sorted from PBMCs. The receptors derive from a human donor with AIRE deficiency.

The rearrangement joins TRBV27 to TRBJ2-7, with 13 bases matching TRBD2. The CDR3 extends over 17 amino acids. CDR1 is MNHEY, CDR2 SMNVEV, per germline (reference sequence). J was trimmed by 7 bases and V by 4 bases; bases with no gene match: 13. CDR3 in amino acids: CASSSLAGGPRSAEQYF. CDR3 coding DNA: TGTGCCAGCAGTTCACTAGCGGGAGGGCCTAGATCGGCAGAGCAGTACTTC.

Remarks on this clone: An end of the junction does not agree with germline; a read error may underlie this. Additional DNA sequences in this sample encode the identical CDR3. The CDR3 loop reads CASSGSGFSNQPQHF. The CDR3 DNA is TGCGCCAGTAGCGGATCGGGATTTAGCAATCAGCCCCAGCATTTT. The rearrangement uses TRBV19 and TRBJ1-5; D gene uncertain. Germline assignment: CDR1 LNHDA and CDR2 SQIVND (reference sequence). This CDR3 has 15 residues.

Here the CDR3 DNA reads TGTGCCAGCAGCTCGGGACTAGCGGCCTACGAGCAGTACTTC. Translated: CASSSGLAAYEQYF. The chain has TRBV13 and TRBJ2-7; 11 nucleotides line up with TRBD2. Germline trimming cut 4 bases from V and 2 bases from J; bases unmatched to any gene: 1. The CDR3 covers 14 residues. The germline gives CDR1 PRHDT, CDR2 FYEKMQ (reference sequence).

This CDR3 reads CASSRGPTTQFF. Written as DNA, the CDR3 is TGTGCCAGCAGCCGCGGGCCGACGACCCAGTTCTTC. The chain carries TRBV28 and TRBJ2-1; possibly TRBD2 for D (5 bases). Per the germline V gene, CDR1 is MDHEN and CDR2 is SYDVKM. The V end lost 6 bases, the J end lost 13 bases, and 16 bases lay between the germline ends. The CDR3 length is 12 residues.

The gene calls are TRBV6-5 and TRBJ1-1; 8 nucleotides agree with TRBD1. The ends lost 5 bases at V and 11 bases at J; junction bases unmatched: 10. CDR1 is MNHEY and CDR2 is SVGAGI in the germline V gene. The CDR3 sequence is 13 residues long. CDR3 sequence reads: CASSPPTGARAFF. CDR3 coding DNA: TGTGCCAGCAGTCCCCCGACAGGGGCAAGGGCTTTCTTT.

The chain recombines TRBV15 with TRBJ2-1; D might be TRBD2 (5 bases). V dropped 1 base and J dropped 9 bases, with 13 bases sitting between them. Germline V gene lookup returns CDR1 LNHNV and CDR2 YYDKDF (reference sequence). The CDR3 contains 14 residues. This CDR3 is CATSRGRMGAEQFF. CDR3 coding DNA: TGTGCCACCAGCAGAGGAAGGATGGGAGCTGAGCAGTTCTTC. The variable domain in full, with the rest retrieved from reference TRBV15 and TRBJ2-1, is DAMVIQNPRYQVTQFGKPVTLSCSQTLNHNVMYWYQQKSSQAPKLLFHYYDKDFNNEADTPDNFQSRRPNTSFCFLDIRSPGLGDTAMYLCATSRGRMGAEQFFGPGTRLTVL.

The chain uses TRBV19 and TRBJ1-2; 8 nucleotides align to TRBD1. CDR1 is LNHDA and CDR2 is SQIVND in the germline V gene (reference sequence). This CDR3 is built from 13 residues. V lost 6 bases to trimming and J lost 8 bases; unmatched junction nucleotides: 8. This CDR3 reads CASSPTGVRGYTF. The DNA for the CDR3 is TGTGCCAGTAGCCCGACAGGGGTGAGGGGCTACACCTTC.

The J gene is TRBJ2-1, the V gene TRBV28, with TRBD2 identical over 11 bases. There are 15 residues in the CDR3. The germline V gene encodes CDR1 MDHEN and CDR2 SYDVKM. The J segment lost 2 bases and the V segment lost 7 bases, leaving 4 bases of the junction unmatched. This CDR3 is CASTSLAGAYNEQFF. The CDR3 nucleotides read TGTGCCAGCACATCACTAGCGGGGGCCTACAATGAGCAGTTCTTC.

The V gene is TRBV2, the J gene TRBJ1-2; D call uncertain. This CDR3 spans 14 amino acids. Germline V lookup: CDR1 SNHLY, CDR2 FYNNEI. Trimming stripped 10 bases from V and 13 bases from J, with 28 bases between. As DNA, the CDR3 is TGTGCCACTCGAGGAGGGCCGTGGGAGGGCGGTAGCACCTTC. It is translated as CATRGGPWEGGSTF.

The chain joins TRBV5-4 to TRBJ1-2; D gene ambiguous. The CDR3 totals 14 residues. Trimming took off 1 base at V and 4 bases at J, with 11 bases between the two ends. Germline V gives CDR1 SGHNT, CDR2 YYREEE (reference sequence). CDR3 coding DNA: TGTGCCAGCAGCTTGACAAGATCCGCCTATGGCTACACCTTC. Its protein product is CASSLTRSAYGYTF.

This chain uses TRBV25-1 with TRBJ1-1, with D maybe TRBD1 (6 bases). V gave up 6 bases and J gave up 5 bases, with 10 bases separating them. This CDR3 is built from 12 residues. Germline loops: CDR1 MGHDK, CDR2 SYGVNS. CDR3 DNA: TGTGCCAGCAGAAAAGGGGGGACTGAAGCTTTCTTT. Its translation is CASRKGGTEAFF.

Of note for this clone: At one boundary the junction diverges from the germline segment, which might be a read error. The V gene is TRBV7-2, the J gene TRBJ1-2, with TRBD1 as a possible D gene (5 bases). CDR1 is SGHTA, CDR2 FQGNSA, per germline. The CDR3 runs 17 residues. CDR3 in amino acids: CASNLAGAPGSAYGYTF. The CDR3 nucleotides read TGTGCCAGCAACTTAGCCGGGGCTCCAGGGTCGGCCTATGGCTACACCTTC.

J is TRBJ2-1 and V is TRBV25-1; the D gene is possibly TRBD1 (6 bases). The CDR3 has 15 amino acids. The V end was cut by 6 bases, the J end by 2 bases, with 14 bases between. Per the germline V gene, CDR1 is MGHDK and CDR2 is SYGVNS. CDR3 loop: CASSTNRATYNEQFF. The CDR3 DNA follows: TGTGCCAGCAGCACCAACAGGGCAACCTACAATGAGCAGTTCTTC.

This chain joins TRBV4-2 and TRBJ1-2, with 11 bases lining up with TRBD1. CDR1 and CDR2 from the germline V gene are LGHNA and YNFKEQ. The J segment lost 4 bases and the V segment lost 6 bases, leaving 16 bases of the junction unmatched. CDR3 length: 18 amino acids. This CDR3 is CASRDEINPGQGGYGYTF. CDR3 DNA: TGTGCCAGCAGGGACGAGATTAATCCGGGACAGGGGGGCTATGGCTACACCTTC.

V gene TRBV18 combines with J gene TRBJ2-1, with a weak D call TRBD2 (5 bases). Germline CDR1 KGHSH, CDR2 LQKENI. V lost 6 bases to trimming and J lost 0 bases, with 12 bases between them. The CDR3 is 15 amino acids. The DNA for the CDR3 is TGTGCCAGCTCGCAAGACTATAGCTCCTACAATGAGCAGTTCTTC. Its translation: CASSQDYSSYNEQFF.

The chain joins TRBV29-1 to TRBJ2-3, with 10 positions matching TRBD2. This CDR3 region has 14 residues. Trimming took 7 bases from V and 4 from J; bases not matched to a gene: 8. Germline V CDR1 and CDR2: SQVTM, ANQGSEA. CDR3 bases: TGCAGCGCTAGGAAAGGGACTAGCGCAGATACGCAGTATTTT. Its translation is CSARKGTSADTQYF.

J is TRBJ2-1 and V is TRBV9, with D uncertain. V was cut by 0 bases and J by 0 bases, with 10 bases left in between. This CDR3 has 16 amino acids. Germline CDR1 reads SGDLS; CDR2 reads YYNGEE. The CDR3 protein is CASSVGPHPSYNEQFF. CDR3 nucleotide sequence: TGTGCCAGCAGCGTAGGCCCACACCCCTCCTACAATGAGCAGTTCTTC.

The chain uses TRBV11-3 and TRBJ2-1, with D uncertain. Trimming pared 5 bases from V and 9 bases from J, leaving 23 bases between. Per the germline V gene, CDR1 is SGHNT and CDR2 is YENEEA. The CDR3 has 16 amino acids. The CDR3 loop reads CASSLRPLGRAGEQFF. The CDR3 region has the DNA TGTGCCAGCAGCCTCCGCCCGTTGGGTCGGGCTGGTGAGCAGTTCTTC.

J is TRBJ2-6 and V is TRBV18, with a possible D match to TRBD2 (5 bases). CDR1 is KGHSH, CDR2 LQKENI, per germline. The CDR3 is 15 residues long. Trimming left V 2 bases short and J 3 bases short, with 8 bases between. The CDR3 loop reads CASSPFGVGANVLTF. The CDR3 DNA is TGTGCCAGCTCACCATTCGGGGTTGGGGCCAACGTCCTGACTTTC.

V usage is TRBV4-2 and J usage is TRBJ2-5; D call uncertain. Trimming took off 0 bases at V and 5 bases at J, with 4 bases between the two ends. The CDR3 sequence is 12 residues long. Germline CDR1 LGHNA, CDR2 YNFKEQ. The CDR3 sequence: CASSQDLETQYF. DNA for the CDR3: TGTGCCAGCAGCCAAGATTTGGAGACCCAGTACTTC.

V gene TRBV7-9 combines with J gene TRBJ1-3; perhaps TRBD1 as D (5 bases). V dropped 5 bases and J dropped 0 bases, with 14 bases sitting between them. This CDR3 comprises 16 residues. Germline V gene lookup returns CDR1 SEHNR and CDR2 FQNEAQ (reference sequence). CDR3 region: CASSPPGPNSGNTIYF. The CDR3 DNA reads TGTGCCAGCAGCCCCCCGGGACCGAACTCTGGAAACACCATATATTTT.

The rearrangement joins TRBV5-1 to TRBJ2-7; D remains ambiguous. Trimming took off 2 bases at V and 5 bases at J, with 14 bases between the two ends. CDR3 length: 14 amino acids. In germline, CDR1 is SGHRS, CDR2 YFSETQ. CDR3 nucleotides: TGCGCCAGCAGCTTAGGTGGGAACGTCAACGAGCAGTACTTC. It encodes CASSLGGNVNEQYF.